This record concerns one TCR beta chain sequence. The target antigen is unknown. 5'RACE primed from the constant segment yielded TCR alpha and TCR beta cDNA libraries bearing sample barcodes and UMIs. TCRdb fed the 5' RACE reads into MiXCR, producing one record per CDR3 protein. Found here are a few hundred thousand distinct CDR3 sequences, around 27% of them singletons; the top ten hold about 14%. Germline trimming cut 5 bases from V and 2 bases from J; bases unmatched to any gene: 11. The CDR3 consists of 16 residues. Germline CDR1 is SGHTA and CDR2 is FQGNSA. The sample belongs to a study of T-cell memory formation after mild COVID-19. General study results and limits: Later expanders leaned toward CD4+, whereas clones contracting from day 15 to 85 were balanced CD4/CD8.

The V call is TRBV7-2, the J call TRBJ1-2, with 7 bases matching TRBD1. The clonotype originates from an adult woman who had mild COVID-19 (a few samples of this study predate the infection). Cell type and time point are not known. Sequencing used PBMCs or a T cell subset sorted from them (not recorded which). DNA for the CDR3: TGTGCCAGCAGCCGGAACCGACAGGGCCGGAACTATGGCTACACCTTC. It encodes CASSRNRQGRNYGYTF.